The 31 T cell receptor beta chains reported below all come from one sample, sequenced in a study of T cell responses to AZD1222 COVID-19 vaccine. Measured with immunoSEQ multiplex PCR; TCRdb has only the in-frame clones, and not every one. Among 84,000 or so clones listed, approximately 91% were seen once. The sequenced sample was peripheral blood, obtained on day 0 of MenACWY control vaccination. The receptors shown here come from an adult in good health.

This rearrangement joins TRBV6-5 to TRBJ1-5; D is perhaps TRBD1 (5 bases). Germline CDR1 MNHEY, CDR2 SVGAGI. The CDR3 sequence is 14 residues long. Trimming removed 6 bases at V and 3 bases at J, with 12 bases between. CDR3 residues: CASRGRGDNQPQHF. CDR3 nucleotide sequence: TGTGCCAGCAGGGGGCGCGGGGACAATCAGCCCCAGCATTTT.

The V gene is TRBV2, the J gene TRBJ2-2, with TRBD1 identical over 9 bases. Germline-derived CDR1 and CDR2 are SNHLY and FYNNEI. The CDR3 totals 15 residues. V dropped 8 bases and J dropped 4; count of bases not matched to a gene: 8. CDR3 region: CASGGQGRGTGELFF. The CDR3 region has the DNA TGTGCCAGCGGAGGACAGGGGAGGGGCACCGGGGAGCTGTTTTTT.

This clone was counted a few times. V gene TRBV5-8 combines with J gene TRBJ1-6; 8 positions match TRBD1. From germline, CDR1 is SGHTS and CDR2 YDEGEE. Trimming cost V 4 bases and J 3 bases; bases outside gene matches: 6. CDR3 length: 16 amino acids. CDR3 in DNA: TGTGCCAGCAGCGTTACCGGGACAGGCTATAATTCACCCCTCCACTTT. As protein: CASSVTGTGYNSPLHF.

The V call is TRBV18, the J call TRBJ1-6; 7 positions match TRBD1. After removal of 3 bases from V and 6 bases from J, the junction contained 2 bases not matched to a gene. The CDR3 contains 14 residues. The V gene's germline CDR1 is KGHSH and CDR2 LQKENI. CDR3 region: CASSPRDSNSPLHF. The CDR3 nucleotides are TGTGCCAGCTCACCCCGGGACAGTAATTCACCCCTCCACTTT.

The chain recombines TRBV6-2 or TRBV6-3 with TRBJ2-7; D not resolved. The CDR3 runs to 10 residues. Trimming stripped 3 bases from V and 4 bases from J, with 1 base between. In germline, CDR1 is MNHEY, CDR2 SVGEGT. The CDR3 is CASSYYEQYF. The CDR3, as DNA: TGTGCCAGCAGTTATTACGAGCAGTACTTC.

The chain carries TRBV12-3 or TRBV12-4 and TRBJ2-2; D remains unclear. CDR3 length: 13 amino acids. V was shortened by 2 bases and J by 6 bases, with 7 bases between the two germline ends. The CDR3 region is CASSLQGAGELFF. DNA for the CDR3: TGTGCCAGCAGTTTACAAGGCGCCGGGGAGCTGTTTTTT.

J is TRBJ1-1 and V is TRBV6-2 or TRBV6-3; D is undetermined. Trimming took off 2 bases at V and 1 base at J, with 11 bases between the two ends. The CDR3 runs to 15 residues. Per the germline V gene, CDR1 is MNHEY and CDR2 is SVGEGT. The CDR3 DNA sequence: TGTGCCAGCAGTTACCCGGGTTTTGGGAACACTGAAGCTTTCTTT. Translation gives CASSYPGFGNTEAFF.

Only a few counts were recorded for this clone. The chain combines TRBV15 with TRBJ2-1; D tentatively fits TRBD1 or TRBD2 (7 bases each). This CDR3 is 14 amino acids long. Germline values: CDR1 LNHNV, CDR2 YYDKDF (reference sequence). V dropped 0 bases and J dropped 10 bases, with 13 bases sitting between them. CDR3 amino acids: CATSRDNRGGEQFF. DNA for the CDR3: TGTGCCACCAGCAGAGATAACAGGGGAGGGGAGCAGTTCTTC.

Only one count was recorded for this clone. The chain uses TRBV7-2 and TRBJ1-2; D is perhaps TRBD1 (6 bases). The CDR3 is made up of 13 amino acids. The germline V and J ends were trimmed by 5 bases and 4 bases, with 11 bases remaining between them. Germline-derived CDR1 and CDR2 are SGHTA and FQGNSA. CDR3 sequence reads: CASSTTGFYGYTF. In DNA form, the CDR3 reads TGTGCCAGCAGCACTACAGGGTTCTATGGCTACACCTTC.

This sequence joins TRBV6-5 and TRBJ1-4; 8 nucleotides agree with TRBD1. The germline gives CDR1 MNHEY, CDR2 SVGAGI. V dropped 0 bases and J dropped 8; count of bases not matched to a gene: 5. This CDR3 contains 15 residues. This CDR3 reads CASSYSGTGTEKLFF. DNA for the CDR3: TGTGCCAGCAGTTACTCTGGGACAGGAACCGAAAAACTGTTTTTT.

The chain joins TRBV24-1 to TRBJ2-2; 12 bases fit TRBD1. V dropped 3 bases and J dropped 3; count of bases not matched to a gene: 4. In germline, CDR1 is KGHDR, CDR2 SFDVKD. The CDR3 covers 17 residues. CDR3 sequence: CATSDPGQGADTGELFF. The CDR3 region has the DNA TGTGCCACCAGTGATCCGGGACAGGGGGCTGACACCGGGGAGCTGTTTTTT.

The rearrangement uses TRBV27 and TRBJ2-7, with 11 bases that match TRBD2. The CDR3 runs to 15 residues. V shed 2 bases, J shed 7 bases, and the junction held 7 bases outside the gene matches. Germline CDR1 MNHEY, CDR2 SMNVEV (reference sequence). The CDR3 bases are TGTGCCAGCAGTTTAACGGCTAGCGGGGGGCGGGAGCAGTACTTC. Translated: CASSLTASGGREQYF.

J is TRBJ1-5 and V is TRBV5-6; D is perhaps TRBD1 (5 bases). The germline V and J ends were trimmed by 2 bases and 4 bases, with 10 bases remaining between them. The CDR3 sequence is 14 residues long. In germline, CDR1 is SGHDT, CDR2 YYEEEE. The chain's CDR3 is CASSLLRGNQPQHF. For the CDR3, the DNA is TGTGCCAGCAGCTTATTAAGGGGAAATCAGCCCCAGCATTTT.

The V gene is TRBV18, the J gene TRBJ2-5; 7 bases map to TRBD1. CDR1 and CDR2 (germline): KGHSH, LQKENI. V lost 6 bases and J lost 7; bases outside the gene matches: 14. The CDR3 loop spans 15 amino acids. The CDR3 region is CASSQLTGSAVTQYF. For the CDR3, the DNA is TGTGCCAGCTCCCAATTGACAGGGAGTGCAGTGACCCAGTACTTC.

The chain has TRBV25-1 and TRBJ1-4; 9 nucleotides align to TRBD1. After removal of 5 bases from V and 7 bases from J, the junction contained 5 bases not matched to a gene. The germline V gene encodes CDR1 MGHDK and CDR2 SYGVNS. This CDR3 contains 14 residues. The DNA for the CDR3 is TGTGCCAGCAGTCACAGGGGGCCGGGTGAAAAACTGTTTTTT. It encodes CASSHRGPGEKLFF.

This clone was seen just once. The chain recombines TRBV27 with TRBJ2-2; 10 positions agree with TRBD1. V was pared by 6 bases and J by 0 bases, with 7 bases of the junction left unmatched. Germline assignment: CDR1 MNHEY and CDR2 SMNVEV (reference sequence). The CDR3 totals 17 residues. The CDR3 coding sequence is TGTGCCAGCAGCATCCTCGGGACAGGGGCGAACACCGGGGAGCTGTTTTTT. Translated, it gives CASSILGTGANTGELFF.

The chain has TRBV2 and TRBJ2-3, with 10 bases lining up with TRBD2. The CDR3 covers 16 residues. With V trimmed by 6 bases and J by 6 bases, 12 bases remained unmatched. The germline gives CDR1 SNHLY, CDR2 FYNNEI. CDR3 amino acids: CASRRASGGGADTQYF. The CDR3 DNA reads as TGTGCCAGCAGGAGGGCTAGCGGGGGTGGGGCGGATACGCAGTATTTT.

This clone was detected only once. The rearrangement joins TRBV9 to TRBJ2-1; tentative D call: TRBD2 (5 bases). V lost 0 bases and J lost 0, with 13 bases in between. The CDR3 is 17 amino acids. Germline lookup yields CDR1 SGDLS and CDR2 YYNGEE. The DNA for the CDR3 is TGTGCCAGCAGCGTAGAGAGGCGGGCGGGCTCCTACAATGAGCAGTTCTTC. It codes for CASSVERRAGSYNEQFF.

The chain couples TRBV6-5 to TRBJ2-1; 7 bases match TRBD2. There are 12 residues in the CDR3. The ends lost 8 bases at V and 5 bases at J; junction bases unmatched: 3. CDR1 is MNHEY, CDR2 SVGAGI, per germline. The CDR3 coding sequence is TGTGCCAGCGGGGGGGGTAACAATGAGCAGTTCTTC. Translation gives CASGGGNNEQFF.

The J gene is TRBJ1-3, the V gene TRBV2; D gene ambiguous. The germline gives CDR1 SNHLY, CDR2 FYNNEI. The CDR3 is made up of 15 amino acids. V was pared by 5 bases and J by 0 bases, with 11 bases between. The CDR3 region has the DNA TGTGCCAGCAGTCTAACAGTTGACTCTGGAAACACCATATATTTT. Amino acid sequence: CASSLTVDSGNTIYF.

V and J are TRBV7-3 and TRBJ1-2; TRBD1 is a possible D gene (6 bases). Trimming pared 2 bases from V and 3 bases from J, leaving 34 bases between. Germline CDR1 is SGHTA and CDR2 is FQGTGA. The CDR3 has 22 amino acids. CDR3 DNA sequence: TGTGCCAGCAGCTTACCACCCACAGGTTCGTATAACCGGGGGCGAGTGTACTATGGCTACACCTTC. Translated: CASSLPPTGSYNRGRVYYGYTF.

The chain uses TRBV30 and TRBJ1-2; D is perhaps TRBD1 (6 bases). Germline CDR1 is GTSNPN and CDR2 is SVGIG (reference sequence). The V and J ends lost 0 bases and 5 bases respectively, with 10 bases between them. CDR3 length equals 13 residues. In DNA form, the CDR3 reads TGTGCCTGGAGTGTAGCCCAGGGGTATGGCTACACCTTC. It yields the protein CAWSVAQGYGYTF.

This clone was seen only once. This rearrangement joins TRBV29-1 to TRBJ2-7, with 10 nucleotides matching TRBD1. Germline V gene lookup returns CDR1 SQVTM and CDR2 ANQGSEA. The V segment lost 7 bases and the J segment 2 bases; nucleotides outside the gene matches: 8. This CDR3 spans 14 amino acids. The CDR3 loop reads CSAGTGAPPYEQYF. The CDR3 coding sequence is TGCAGCGCTGGGACAGGGGCCCCCCCCTACGAGCAGTACTTC.

The CDR3 loop reads CASSLAGDKYNSPLHF. DNA for the CDR3: TGCGCCAGCAGCTTGGCCGGGGACAAATATAATTCACCCCTCCACTTT. The rearrangement uses TRBV5-1 and TRBJ1-6; TRBD1 is a possible D gene (6 bases). Germline V gives CDR1 SGHRS, CDR2 YFSETQ. Trimming removed 0 bases from V and 4 bases from J, with 11 bases in between. The CDR3 is made up of 16 amino acids. Full variable domain (rest looked up from reference TRBV5-1 and TRBJ1-6): KAGVTQTPRYLIKTRGQQVTLSCSPISGHRSVSWYQQTPGQGLQFLFEYFSETQRNKGNFPGRFSGRQFSNSRSEMNVSTLELGDSALYLCASSLAGDKYNSPLHFGNGTRLTVT.

The V call is TRBV4-1, the J call TRBJ2-1, with 8 bases identical to TRBD2. Germline V gene lookup returns CDR1 MGHRA and CDR2 YSYEKL. The CDR3 extends over 17 amino acids. V was pared by 6 bases and J by 9 bases, with 19 bases of the junction left unmatched. CDR3 in DNA: TGCGCCAGCAGAGCCAAGATGGGGCGGGGGGAGCAGATTGAGCAGTTCTTC. It codes for CASRAKMGRGEQIEQFF.

This clone was observed once. V usage is TRBV6-5 and J usage is TRBJ2-1; D is possibly TRBD2 (6 bases). Per the germline V gene, CDR1 is MNHEY and CDR2 is SVGAGI. The CDR3 runs 15 residues. V lost 6 bases to trimming and J lost 4 bases, with 16 bases between them. CDR3 residues: CASSTSETRYNEQFF. In DNA form, the CDR3 reads TGTGCCAGCAGCACGTCCGAGACTAGATACAATGAGCAGTTCTTC.

The chain has TRBV6-2 or TRBV6-3 and TRBJ2-3; the D gene is possibly TRBD2 (5 bases). There are 14 residues in the CDR3. V was pared by 0 bases and J by 8 bases, with 12 bases between. Germline V gives CDR1 MNHEY, CDR2 SVGEGT. CDR3: CASSYSSGRPTQYF. The CDR3 nucleotides are TGTGCCAGCAGTTACTCGAGCGGCCGCCCTACGCAGTATTTT.

V and J are TRBV19 and TRBJ1-1; D might be TRBD1 (5 bases). This CDR3 region has 15 residues. Germline lookup yields CDR1 LNHDA and CDR2 SQIVND (reference sequence). Deletions cut 6 bases from V and 6 bases from J, with 20 bases between. CDR3 sequence: CASREGVTYTSEAFF. In nucleotides, the CDR3 is TGTGCCAGTAGGGAAGGGGTGACATATACTTCTGAAGCTTTCTTT.

The CDR3 nucleotides are TGTGCCACCAGCAGAGGGTTGACAGATAGCAATCAGCCCCAGCATTTT. Its translation is CATSRGLTDSNQPQHF. The V and J genes are TRBV15 and TRBJ1-5; possibly TRBD1 for D (5 bases). Germline CDR1 is LNHNV and CDR2 is YYDKDF (reference sequence). V was pared by 1 base and J by 0 bases, with 10 bases between. The CDR3 spans 16 residues. Full variable domain (rest looked up from reference TRBV15 and TRBJ1-5): DAMVIQNPRYQVTQFGKPVTLSCSQTLNHNVMYWYQQKSSQAPKLLFHYYDKDFNNEADTPDNFQSRRPNTSFCFLDIRSPGLGDTAMYLCATSRGLTDSNQPQHFGDGTRLSIL.

The sample holds one count of this clone. This sequence joins TRBV7-3 and TRBJ2-1, with 9 bases fitting TRBD2. From germline, CDR1 is SGHTA and CDR2 FQGTGA. After removal of 5 bases from V and 4 bases from J, the junction contained 6 bases not matched to a gene. The CDR3 runs 15 residues. The CDR3 is CASSATSGLYNEQFF. As DNA, the CDR3 is TGTGCCAGCAGCGCAACTAGCGGGCTATACAATGAGCAGTTCTTC.

The rearrangement links TRBV30 to TRBJ1-6; possible D gene TRBD1, 6 bases. The germline V gene has CDR1 GTSNPN and CDR2 SVGIG (reference sequence). The germline V and J ends were trimmed by 4 bases and 8 bases, with 18 bases remaining between them. The CDR3 has 15 residues. CDR3 nucleotides: TGTGCCTGGAAACGTTCGGGGGGCAGGGATTCACCCCTCCACTTT. Protein product: CAWKRSGGRDSPLHF.